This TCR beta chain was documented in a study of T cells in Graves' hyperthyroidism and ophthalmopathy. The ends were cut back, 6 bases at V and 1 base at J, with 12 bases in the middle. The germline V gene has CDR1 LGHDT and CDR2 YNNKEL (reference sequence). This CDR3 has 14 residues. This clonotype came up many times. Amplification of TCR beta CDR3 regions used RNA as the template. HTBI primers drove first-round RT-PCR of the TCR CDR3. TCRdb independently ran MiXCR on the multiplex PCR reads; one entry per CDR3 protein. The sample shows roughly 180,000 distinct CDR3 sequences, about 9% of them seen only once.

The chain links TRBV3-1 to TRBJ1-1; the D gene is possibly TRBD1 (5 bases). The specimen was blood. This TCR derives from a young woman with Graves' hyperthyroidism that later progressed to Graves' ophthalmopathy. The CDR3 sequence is CASSPADRNTEAFF. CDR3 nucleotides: TGTGCCAGCAGTCCAGCTGACAGGAACACTGAAGCTTTCTTT.